Below are 10 T cell receptor beta chains sequenced from a single sample in a study of cytomegalovirus exposure and HLA in healthy donors. The PCR had 60 Vbeta and 13 Jbeta primers. This table comes from immunoSEQ multiplex PCR, and its TCRdb copy is limited to in-frame clones, with some not included. The repertoire consists of around 140,000 clones, with approximately 74% occurring once and the leading ten covering roughly 7%. Sequencing used PBMCs. These receptors all come from a male donor in good health and CMV-seronegative.

V usage is TRBV7-9 and J usage is TRBJ2-1, with D unresolved. This CDR3 comprises 14 residues. The V end lost 0 bases, the J end lost 4 bases, and 7 bases lay between the germline ends. The V gene's germline CDR1 is SEHNR and CDR2 FQNEAQ (reference sequence). The CDR3 region is CASSLAGRYNEQFF. CDR3 sequence (DNA): TGTGCCAGCAGCTTAGCAGGCAGGTACAATGAGCAGTTCTTC.

The chain combines TRBV2 with TRBJ2-7; D is possibly TRBD2 (5 bases). The CDR3 is 14 amino acids. In germline, CDR1 is SNHLY, CDR2 FYNNEI. V lost 9 bases and J 3 bases, leaving 18 bases between the germline ends. The CDR3 region is CASLPRAAGYEQYF. Written as DNA, the CDR3 is TGTGCCAGTCTCCCGAGGGCCGCGGGCTACGAGCAGTACTTC.

In this sample, this clone turned up once. The V and J genes are TRBV7-9 and TRBJ2-7; 7 bases agree with TRBD1. This CDR3 spans 12 amino acids. Trimming cost V 5 bases and J 2 bases; bases outside gene matches: 0. CDR1 SEHNR and CDR2 FQNEAQ come from the germline V gene (reference sequence). CDR3 in DNA: TGTGCCAGCAGCGGGACAGCCTACGAGCAGTACTTC. Its translation: CASSGTAYEQYF.

The V and J genes are TRBV28 and TRBJ2-5; TRBD1 aligns across 8 bases. The CDR3 covers 13 residues. Germline trimming cut 5 bases from V and 7 bases from J; bases unmatched to any gene: 6. From germline, CDR1 is MDHEN and CDR2 SYDVKM. CDR3 residues: CASSQQGVGTQYF. CDR3 coding DNA: TGTGCCAGCAGTCAACAGGGGGTTGGGACCCAGTACTTC.

This clone was detected only once. This chain links TRBV7-2 with TRBJ2-7; D is perhaps TRBD1 (5 bases). This CDR3 has 15 residues. Germline CDR1 is SGHTA and CDR2 is FQGNSA. The V and J ends lost 7 bases and 2 bases respectively, with 18 bases between them. The CDR3 region has the DNA TGTGCCAGCACCCCTTCGCTGGGGCCACCCTACGAGCAGTACTTC. Amino acids: CASTPSLGPPYEQYF.

The chain is built from TRBV27 and TRBJ2-7, with 8 positions matching TRBD1. This CDR3 region has 14 residues. Looked up from germline, CDR1 is MNHEY and CDR2 is SMNVEV (reference sequence). Trimming took 5 bases from V and 2 from J; bases not matched to a gene: 5. This chain's CDR3 is CASSIGQGPYEQYF. CDR3 nucleotide sequence: TGTGCCAGCAGTATAGGACAGGGTCCCTACGAGCAGTACTTC.

The V and J genes are TRBV7-6 and TRBJ1-3; 7 positions match TRBD1. The CDR3 consists of 17 residues. Germline trimming cut 0 bases from V and 3 bases from J; bases unmatched to any gene: 8. The germline gives CDR1 SGHVS, CDR2 FNYEAQ. The CDR3 here is CASSLALRGDGGNTIYF. CDR3 bases: TGTGCCAGCAGCTTAGCGCTCAGGGGGGACGGTGGAAACACCATATATTTT.

The rearrangement joins TRBV28 to TRBJ2-3; D may be TRBD2 (5 bases). With 4 bases removed from V and 8 bases from J, the gap between germline ends came to 22 bases. CDR3 length: 16 residues. Germline V lookup: CDR1 MDHEN, CDR2 SYDVKM. This CDR3 is CASSSGKARSAGTQYF. CDR3 nucleotides: TGTGCCAGCAGTTCGGGAAAAGCCCGCTCGGCGGGTACGCAGTATTTT.

This clone was observed a handful of times. CDR3 sequence: CASSSPGTGILRISYEQYF. The CDR3 DNA reads as TGCGCCAGCAGCTCCCCCGGGACAGGGATACTAAGGATTTCCTACGAGCAGTACTTC. J is TRBJ2-7 and V is TRBV4-3, with 9 bases that match TRBD1. J lost 1 base, V lost 5 bases, and 18 bases had no gene match. From germline, CDR1 is LGHNA and CDR2 YSLEER. The CDR3 sequence is 19 residues long.

The chain employs TRBV5-1 and TRBJ2-7; no clear D. Trimming stripped 4 bases from V and 1 base from J, with 12 bases between. This CDR3 is built from 14 residues. Germline CDR1 is SGHRS and CDR2 is YFSETQ. The DNA of the CDR3 is TGCGCCAGCAGCCAAACCACAGTTTCCTACGAGCAGTACTTC. This gives the protein CASSQTTVSYEQYF.